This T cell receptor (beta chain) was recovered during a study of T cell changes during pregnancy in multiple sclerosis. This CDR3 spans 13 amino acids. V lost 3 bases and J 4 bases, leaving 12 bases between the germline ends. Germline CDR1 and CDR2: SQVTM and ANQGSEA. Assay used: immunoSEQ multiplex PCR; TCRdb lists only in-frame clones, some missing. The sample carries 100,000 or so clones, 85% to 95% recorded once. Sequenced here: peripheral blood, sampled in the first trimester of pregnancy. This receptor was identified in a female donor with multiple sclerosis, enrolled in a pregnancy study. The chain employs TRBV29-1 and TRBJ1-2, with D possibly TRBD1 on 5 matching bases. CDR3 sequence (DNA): TGCAGCGTTGAGGGGGGAAAAGGCTATGGCTACACCTTC. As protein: CSVEGGKGYGYTF.